One and the same sample provided the 27 T cell receptor beta chains below, sequenced in a study of early T cells in non-severe SARS-CoV-2 infection. TCRdb re-called the 5' RACE reads through MiXCR, storing one row per CDR3 protein. The sample includes about 66,000 distinct CDR3 sequences, about 17% of them seen just once. The sequences come from whole blood, collected at baseline. These receptors were collected from an adult who was a healthcare worker with PCR-confirmed SARS-CoV-2 infection or an uninfected control (not recorded which).

The rearrangement links TRBV6-5 to TRBJ1-4; no clear D. Looked up from germline, CDR1 is MNHEY and CDR2 is SVGAGI. With 5 bases removed from V and 8 bases from J, the gap between germline ends came to 12 bases. The CDR3 runs to 13 residues. The CDR3, as DNA: TGTGCCAGCAGTACCGTGATGGGGGAAAAACTGTTTTTT. Its protein product is CASSTVMGEKLFF.

This chain uses TRBV15 with TRBJ2-7, with TRBD1 matching 7 bases. V was clipped by 5 bases and J by 3 bases; unmatched bases: 7. The CDR3 runs 14 residues. Germline CDR1 reads LNHNV; CDR2 reads YYDKDF (reference sequence). CDR3 sequence reads: CATSEGDSRYEQYF. CDR3 DNA: TGTGCCACCAGCGAGGGGGACAGCCGCTACGAGCAGTACTTC.

This clonotype has a single count. The CDR3 DNA follows: TGCAGTGCTACTACGACAGGGGACATTCAGTACTTC. This codes for CSATTTGDIQYF. The V call is TRBV20-1, the J call TRBJ2-4, with TRBD1 matching over 8 bases. Germline CDR1 and CDR2: DFQATT and SNEGSKA (reference sequence). The CDR3 is 12 residues long. J was trimmed by 8 bases and V by 4 bases; bases with no gene match: 4.

The chain couples TRBV7-2 to TRBJ2-7; D is undetermined. The CDR3 length is 14 residues. V was clipped by 0 bases and J by 6 bases, with 12 bases between them. The V gene's germline CDR1 is SGHTA and CDR2 FQGNSA. CDR3 nucleotides: TGTGCCAGCAGCTTAGCCCAGCGACGTCGCGAGCAGTACTTC. Protein sequence: CASSLAQRRREQYF.

The rearrangement links TRBV5-6 to TRBJ1-3; D gene ambiguous. V shed 0 bases and J shed 0 bases, with 10 bases lying between them. Looked up from germline, CDR1 is SGHDT and CDR2 is YYEEEE. The CDR3 contains 16 residues. The CDR3 here is CASSLAGSLSGNTIYF. In DNA form, the CDR3 reads TGTGCCAGCAGCTTGGCGGGCTCCCTCTCTGGAAACACCATATATTTT.

The V call is TRBV7-2, the J call TRBJ2-2, with 7 bases that match TRBD1. Germline CDR1 SGHTA, CDR2 FQGNSA. The CDR3 is made up of 18 amino acids. After removal of 3 bases from V and 4 bases from J, the junction contained 14 bases not matched to a gene. CDR3 sequence reads: CASSLGIQGGQSTGELFF. CDR3 nucleotides: TGTGCCAGCAGCTTGGGGATCCAAGGGGGCCAGAGCACCGGGGAGCTGTTTTTT.

The chain is built from TRBV20-1 and TRBJ2-3; 16 bases match TRBD2. V gave up 4 bases and J gave up 5 bases; unmatched junction bases: 9. CDR3 length: 17 amino acids. Germline values: CDR1 DFQATT, CDR2 SNEGSKA (reference sequence). CDR3 DNA: TGCAGTGCTAAGGTGGGACTAGCGGGAGGGCCCGTAGATACGCAGTATTTT. It translates to CSAKVGLAGGPVDTQYF.

This clonotype was observed many times. The chain joins TRBV6-1 to TRBJ2-7; tentative D call: TRBD1 (6 bases). The V end lost 2 bases, the J end lost 4 bases, and 6 bases lay between the germline ends. The V gene's germline CDR1 is MNHNS and CDR2 SASEGT. The CDR3 totals 12 residues. Here the CDR3 reads CASSEQGYEQYF. The CDR3, as DNA: TGTGCCAGCAGTGAACAGGGGTACGAGCAGTACTTC.

The V call is TRBV7-2, the J call TRBJ2-3, with D hard to call. V was trimmed by 2 bases and J by 6 bases, leaving 6 bases between them. Germline V gives CDR1 SGHTA, CDR2 FQGNSA. The CDR3 totals 12 residues. CDR3 amino acids: CASSLSSDTQYF. As DNA, the CDR3 is TGTGCCAGCAGCTTATCATCCGATACGCAGTATTTT.

Comment on this clonotype: At one of its ends the junction is not consistent with the germline gene, which may arise from a read error. The chain uses TRBV3-1 and TRBJ2-5, with a tentative D call TRBD2 (5 bases). CDR1 LGHDT and CDR2 YNNKEL come from the germline V gene (reference sequence). There are 15 residues in the CDR3. CDR3 residues: CASNQEVLAQETQYF. The CDR3 bases are TGTGCCAGCAACCAAGAAGTGCTAGCTCAAGAGACCCAGTACTTC.

This clonotype was observed a few times. The rearrangement joins TRBV7-6 to TRBJ2-2, with D perhaps matching TRBD1 (5 bases). This CDR3 is built from 13 residues. Germline V gives CDR1 SGHVS, CDR2 FNYEAQ. Trimming left V 5 bases short and J 6 bases short, with 10 bases between. The CDR3 nucleotides read TGTGCCAGCAGCGTGACAGTTTCCGGGGAGCTGTTTTTT. The encoded protein is CASSVTVSGELFF. The variable domain in full, completed from reference TRBV7-6 and TRBJ2-2, reads GAGVSQSPRYKVTKRGQDVALRCDPISGHVSLYWYRQALGQGPEFLTYFNYEAQQDKSGLPNDRFSAERPEGSISTLTIQRTEQRDSAMYRCASSVTVSGELFFGEGSRLTVL.

Remarks on this clonotype: A much more abundant neighbour one base away suggests this may be a read error. Given the absence of the conserved phenylalanine or tryptophan at the CDR3 end, a read error is likely. The rearrangement links TRBV5-1 to TRBJ2-1; 8 bases fit TRBD2. V lost 2 bases and J lost 4; bases outside the gene matches: 2. CDR1 is SGHRS and CDR2 is YFSETQ in the germline V gene. This CDR3 has 14 residues. The CDR3 loop reads CASSLTSGYNEQFI. In DNA form, the CDR3 reads TGCGCCAGCAGCTTAACTAGCGGTTACAATGAGCAGTTCATC.

Written as DNA, the CDR3 is TGTGCCAGCAGTTTCTCCACGGGACCCCTCCACTTT. This sequence encodes CASSFSTGPLHF. The chain recombines TRBV27 with TRBJ1-6; D remains unclear. With 3 bases removed from V and 12 bases from J, the gap between germline ends came to 9 bases. CDR1 and CDR2 (germline): MNHEY, SMNVEV (reference sequence). CDR3 length equals 12 residues.

The chain links TRBV6-2 or TRBV6-3 to TRBJ2-2; no clear D gene. V shed 2 bases and J shed 4 bases, with 8 bases lying between them. The CDR3 loop spans 14 amino acids. The germline V gene encodes CDR1 MNHEY and CDR2 SVGEGT. The CDR3 DNA sequence: TGTGCCAGCAGTTACGCGAGCACCACCGGGGAGCTGTTTTTT. Amino acids: CASSYASTTGELFF.

In this sample, this clonotype turned up a few times. The chain links TRBV20-1 to TRBJ1-2; D might be TRBD1 (5 bases). Germline assignment: CDR1 DFQATT and CDR2 SNEGSKA (reference sequence). Trimming cost V 1 base and J 6 bases, with 15 bases left between them. This CDR3 spans 14 amino acids. CDR3 region: CSARGVAGKNGYTF. The DNA of the CDR3 is TGCAGTGCTAGAGGCGTGGCAGGGAAGAATGGCTACACCTTC.

The chain combines TRBV5-1 with TRBJ2-3; 11 positions match TRBD2. CDR1 is SGHRS and CDR2 is YFSETQ in the germline V gene. V lost 3 bases, J lost 6 bases, and 6 bases stayed unmatched. The CDR3 length is 15 residues. CDR3 DNA sequence: TGCGCCAGCAGCTATGGGACTAGCGGTGGGGATACGCAGTATTTT. Protein product: CASSYGTSGGDTQYF.

This clonotype was counted at least ten times. The chain combines TRBV7-2 with TRBJ2-2; no firm D call. The V gene's germline CDR1 is SGHTA and CDR2 FQGNSA. The germline V and J ends were trimmed by 0 bases and 1 base, with 3 bases remaining between them. The CDR3 consists of 14 residues. The CDR3 DNA sequence: TGTGCCAGCAGCTTAGCGGGGAACACCGGGGAGCTGTTTTTT. Encoded protein: CASSLAGNTGELFF.

The CDR3 loop is CASRNGAGYYEQYF. In DNA, the CDR3 is TGCGCCAGCAGGAACGGGGCGGGATATTACGAGCAGTACTTC. The chain joins TRBV10-2 to TRBJ2-7; D perhaps matches TRBD2 (6 bases). Looked up from germline, CDR1 is WSHSY and CDR2 is SAAADI. This CDR3 comprises 14 residues. Trimming removed 6 bases from V and 4 bases from J, with 16 bases in between.

This clonotype has a single count. The V and J genes are TRBV12-3 or TRBV12-4 and TRBJ1-1; a weak D match, TRBD1 (5 bases). The length of the CDR3 is 13 residues. The V end lost 6 bases, the J end lost 5 bases, and 13 bases lay between the germline ends. The CDR3 DNA reads TGTGCCAGCAGACAAAACCGGGGGACTGAAGCTTTCTTT. This encodes CASRQNRGTEAFF.

This clonotype is a singleton in its sample. This chain uses TRBV18 with TRBJ1-1; D gene uncertain. The CDR3 extends over 12 amino acids. Trimming left V 5 bases short and J 0 bases short, with 4 bases between. Germline CDR1 is KGHSH and CDR2 is LQKENI. CDR3 region: CASSRLNTEAFF. DNA for the CDR3: TGTGCCAGCTCAAGGCTGAACACTGAAGCTTTCTTT.

This sequence joins TRBV6-2 or TRBV6-3 and TRBJ2-3; D is undetermined. The ends were cut back, 6 bases at V and 6 bases at J, with 13 bases in the middle. CDR3 length: 13 amino acids. Germline V gene lookup returns CDR1 MNHEY and CDR2 SVGEGT. DNA of the CDR3: TGTGCCAGCAGCCTGACCCACCGGGATACGCAGTATTTT. Its protein is CASSLTHRDTQYF.

The gene calls are TRBV20-1 and TRBJ2-2, with D unclear. The CDR3 is 13 residues long. The V and J ends lost 0 bases and 5 bases respectively, with 7 bases between them. CDR1 and CDR2 (germline): DFQATT, SNEGSKA (reference sequence). DNA for the CDR3: TGCAGTGCTAGAGAATGGAATACCGGGGAGCTGTTTTTT. This translates into CSAREWNTGELFF.

A few counts support this clonotype. The V call is TRBV11-2, the J call TRBJ2-7, with 8 nucleotides matching TRBD2. CDR1 and CDR2 (germline): SGHAT, FQNNGV. V dropped 3 bases and J dropped 0; count of bases not matched to a gene: 4. The CDR3 length is 15 residues. Here the CDR3 reads CASSFGLANSYEQYF. CDR3 coding DNA: TGTGCCAGCAGCTTCGGACTAGCAAACTCCTACGAGCAGTACTTC.

This clonotype came up a few times. The chain carries TRBV6-5 and TRBJ1-6; D is uncertain. With 0 bases removed from V and 7 bases from J, the gap between germline ends came to 7 bases. Germline CDR1 is MNHEY and CDR2 is SVGAGI. This CDR3 comprises 14 residues. Here the CDR3 DNA reads TGTGCCAGCAGTTACTCGGCAGTAAATTCACCCCTCCACTTT. As protein: CASSYSAVNSPLHF.

The chain is built from TRBV2 and TRBJ2-7; tentatively, D is TRBD1 or TRBD2 (5 bases each). The CDR3 spans 14 residues. Germline V gene lookup returns CDR1 SNHLY and CDR2 FYNNEI. With 2 bases removed from V and 7 bases from J, the gap between germline ends came to 15 bases. DNA of the CDR3: TGTGCCAGCAGTGAACAGGGCCCGTCGGGGGAGCAGTACTTC. It encodes CASSEQGPSGEQYF.

This clonotype was counted many times. The chain carries TRBV6-1 and TRBJ1-6; TRBD1 matches 7 bases. Trimming removed 8 bases from V and 9 bases from J; junction bases left unmatched: 4. Germline lookup yields CDR1 MNHNS and CDR2 SASEGT. This CDR3 contains 12 residues. The CDR3, as DNA: TGTGCCAGCGACAGGGAGGCTTCACCCCTCCACTTT. Translation: CASDREASPLHF.

J is TRBJ2-3 and V is TRBV27; D gene ambiguous. Germline CDR1 MNHEY, CDR2 SMNVEV (reference sequence). The CDR3 length is 12 residues. V shed 5 bases and J shed 6 bases, with 9 bases lying between them. The DNA for the CDR3 is TGTGCCAGCAGTGAGACGTTCGATACGCAGTATTTT. It translates to CASSETFDTQYF.